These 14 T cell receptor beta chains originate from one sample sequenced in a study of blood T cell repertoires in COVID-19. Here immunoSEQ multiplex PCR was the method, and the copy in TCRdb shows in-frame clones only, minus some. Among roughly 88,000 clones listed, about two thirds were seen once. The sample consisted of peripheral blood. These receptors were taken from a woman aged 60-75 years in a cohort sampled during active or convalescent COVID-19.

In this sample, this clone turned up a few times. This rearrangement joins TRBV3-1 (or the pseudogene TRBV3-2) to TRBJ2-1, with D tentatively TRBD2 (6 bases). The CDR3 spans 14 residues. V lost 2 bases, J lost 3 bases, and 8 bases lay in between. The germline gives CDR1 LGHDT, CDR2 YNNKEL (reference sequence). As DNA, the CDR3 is TGTGCCAGCAGCCAACGCGGGGTCTACAATGAGCAGTTCTTC. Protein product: CASSQRGVYNEQFF.

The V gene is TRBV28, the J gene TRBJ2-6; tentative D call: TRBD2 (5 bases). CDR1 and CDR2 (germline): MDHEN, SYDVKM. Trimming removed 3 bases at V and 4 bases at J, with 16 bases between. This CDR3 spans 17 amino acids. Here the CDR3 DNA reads TGTGCCAGCAGTTTTTACTTGGGAGATGGCGGGGCCAACGTCCTGACTTTC. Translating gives CASSFYLGDGGANVLTF.

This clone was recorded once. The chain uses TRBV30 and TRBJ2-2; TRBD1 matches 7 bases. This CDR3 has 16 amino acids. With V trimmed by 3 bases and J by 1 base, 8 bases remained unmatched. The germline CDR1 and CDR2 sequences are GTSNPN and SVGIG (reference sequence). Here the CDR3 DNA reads TGTGCCTGGAGCCAACGCACAGGGGTGAACACCGGGGAGCTGTTTTTT. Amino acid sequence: CAWSQRTGVNTGELFF.

The CDR3 region is CASRPSGQGGTEAFF. The CDR3 bases are TGTGCCAGCAGACCCTCGGGACAGGGGGGTACTGAAGCTTTCTTT. This chain uses TRBV7-9 with TRBJ1-1, with 11 nucleotides matching TRBD1. The germline V gene encodes CDR1 SEHNR and CDR2 FQNEAQ (reference sequence). The CDR3 is made up of 15 amino acids. J was trimmed by 5 bases and V by 6 bases; bases with no gene match: 8.

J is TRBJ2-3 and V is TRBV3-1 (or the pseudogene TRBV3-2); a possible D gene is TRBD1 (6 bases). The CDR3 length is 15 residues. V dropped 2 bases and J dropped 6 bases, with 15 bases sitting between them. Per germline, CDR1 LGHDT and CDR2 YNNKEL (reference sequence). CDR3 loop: CASSQPGQYGDTQYF. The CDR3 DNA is TGTGCCAGCAGCCAACCGGGACAATATGGGGATACGCAGTATTTT.

The CDR3 region is CASSPGHVGGNTIYF. CDR3 DNA sequence: TGTGCCAGCAGCCCTGGACACGTCGGTGGAAACACCATATATTTT. This chain links TRBV9 with TRBJ1-3; a weak D match, TRBD1 (5 bases). This CDR3 comprises 15 residues. Trimming took 4 bases from V and 3 from J, leaving 14 bases between them. Germline assignment: CDR1 SGDLS and CDR2 YYNGEE.

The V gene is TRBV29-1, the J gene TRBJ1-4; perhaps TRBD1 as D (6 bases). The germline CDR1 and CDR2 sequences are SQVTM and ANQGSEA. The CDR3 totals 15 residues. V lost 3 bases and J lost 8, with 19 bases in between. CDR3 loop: CSVERSRGAGEKLFF. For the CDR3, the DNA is TGCAGCGTTGAGAGGTCACGGGGGGCAGGGGAAAAACTGTTTTTT.

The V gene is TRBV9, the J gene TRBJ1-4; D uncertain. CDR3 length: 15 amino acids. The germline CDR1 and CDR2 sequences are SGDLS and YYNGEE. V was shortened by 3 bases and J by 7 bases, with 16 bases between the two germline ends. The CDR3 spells CASSGRGRLGEKLFF. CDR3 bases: TGTGCCAGCAGCGGCAGAGGGAGGTTAGGTGAAAAACTGTTTTTT.

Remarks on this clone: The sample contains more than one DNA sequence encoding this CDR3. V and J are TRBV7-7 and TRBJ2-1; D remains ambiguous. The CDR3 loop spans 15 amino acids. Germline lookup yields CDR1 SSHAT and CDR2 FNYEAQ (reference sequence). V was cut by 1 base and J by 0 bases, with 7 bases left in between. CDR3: CASSLDISSYNEQFF. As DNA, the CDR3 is TGTGCCAGCAGCTTAGACATTTCCTCCTACAATGAGCAGTTCTTC.

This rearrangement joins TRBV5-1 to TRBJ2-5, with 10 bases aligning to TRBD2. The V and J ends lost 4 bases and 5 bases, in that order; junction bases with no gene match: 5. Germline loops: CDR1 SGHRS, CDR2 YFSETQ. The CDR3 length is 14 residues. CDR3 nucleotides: TGCGCCAGCAGCGGGCTAGCGGGGGTTGAGACCCAGTACTTC. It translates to CASSGLAGVETQYF. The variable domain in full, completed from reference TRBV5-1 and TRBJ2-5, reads KAGVTQTPRYLIKTRGQQVTLSCSPISGHRSVSWYQQTPGQGLQFLFEYFSETQRNKGNFPGRFSGRQFSNSRSEMNVSTLELGDSALYLCASSGLAGVETQYFGPGTRLLVL.

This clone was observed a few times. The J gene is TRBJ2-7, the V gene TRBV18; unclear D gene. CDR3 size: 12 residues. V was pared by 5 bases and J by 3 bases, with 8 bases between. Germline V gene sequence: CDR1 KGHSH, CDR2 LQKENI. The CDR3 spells CASSSQVYEQYF. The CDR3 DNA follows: TGTGCCAGCTCATCTCAGGTCTACGAGCAGTACTTC.

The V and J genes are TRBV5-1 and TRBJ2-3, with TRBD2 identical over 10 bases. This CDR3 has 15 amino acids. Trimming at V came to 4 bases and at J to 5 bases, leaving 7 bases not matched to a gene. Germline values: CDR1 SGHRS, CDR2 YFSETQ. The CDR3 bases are TGCGCCAGCAGCAGCAGCGGGGGGGCGGGAGATACGCAGTATTTT. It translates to CASSSSGGAGDTQYF.

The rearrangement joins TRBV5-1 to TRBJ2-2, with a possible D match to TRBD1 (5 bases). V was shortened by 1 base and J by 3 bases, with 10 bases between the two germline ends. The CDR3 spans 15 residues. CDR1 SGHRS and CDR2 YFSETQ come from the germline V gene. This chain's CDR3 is CASSLKGPDTGELFF. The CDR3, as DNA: TGCGCCAGCAGCTTGAAGGGGCCTGACACCGGGGAGCTGTTTTTT.

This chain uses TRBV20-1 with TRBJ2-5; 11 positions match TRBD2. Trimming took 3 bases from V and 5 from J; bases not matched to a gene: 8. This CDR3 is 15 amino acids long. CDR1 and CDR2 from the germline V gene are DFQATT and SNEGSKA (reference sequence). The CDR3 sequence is CSASWLAGGGETQYF. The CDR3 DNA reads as TGCAGTGCTAGTTGGCTAGCGGGGGGCGGGGAGACCCAGTACTTC.